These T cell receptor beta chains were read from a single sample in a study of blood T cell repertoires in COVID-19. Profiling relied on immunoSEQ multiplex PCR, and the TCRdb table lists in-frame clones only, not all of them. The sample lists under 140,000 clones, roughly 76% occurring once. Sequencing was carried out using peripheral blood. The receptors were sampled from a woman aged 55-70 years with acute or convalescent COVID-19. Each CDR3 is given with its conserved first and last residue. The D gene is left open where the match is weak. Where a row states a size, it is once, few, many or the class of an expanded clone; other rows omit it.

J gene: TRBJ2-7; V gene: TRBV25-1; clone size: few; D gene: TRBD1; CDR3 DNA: TGTGCCAGCACTTTAGGACAGGGCTCCTACGAGCAGTACTTC; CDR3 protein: CASTLGQGSYEQYF
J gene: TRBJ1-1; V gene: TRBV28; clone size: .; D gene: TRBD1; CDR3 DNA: TGTGCCAGCAGTTCTTACAGGGGGGCGATGAACACTGAAGCTTTCTTT; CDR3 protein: CASSSYRGAMNTEAFF
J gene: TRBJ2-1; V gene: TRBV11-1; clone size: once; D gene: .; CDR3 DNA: TGTGCCAGCAGCTTAGACAGGGTTACCGTCAATGAGCAGTTCTTC; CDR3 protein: CASSLDRVTVNEQFF
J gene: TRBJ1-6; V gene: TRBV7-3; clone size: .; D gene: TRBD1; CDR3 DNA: TGTGCCAGCAGCTCGACAGGGGGCTCACCCCTCCACTTT; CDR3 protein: CASSSTGGSPLHF
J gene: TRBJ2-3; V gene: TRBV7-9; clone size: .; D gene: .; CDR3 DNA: TGTGCCAGCAGCTTAGCGACGGGGGATACGCAGTATTTT; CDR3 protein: CASSLATGDTQYF
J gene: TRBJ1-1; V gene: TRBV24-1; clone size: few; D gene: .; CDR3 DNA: TGTGCCACCAGTGATGGACCGAAATCAAGGGGGGAAGCTTTCTTT; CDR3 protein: CATSDGPKSRGEAFF
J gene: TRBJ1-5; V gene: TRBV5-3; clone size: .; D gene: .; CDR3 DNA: TGTGCCAGAAGCATAGACAGAAGCAATCAGCCCCAGCATTTT; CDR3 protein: CARSIDRSNQPQHF
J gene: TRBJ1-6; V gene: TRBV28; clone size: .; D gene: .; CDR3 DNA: TGTGCTTCCAGGGATAGGTATTCACCCCTCCACTTT; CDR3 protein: CASRDRYSPLHF
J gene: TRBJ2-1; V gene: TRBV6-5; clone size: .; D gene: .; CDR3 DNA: TGTGCCAGCAGTTACTCATGGGCCGCGGGCAATGAGCAGTTCTTC; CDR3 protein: CASSYSWAAGNEQFF
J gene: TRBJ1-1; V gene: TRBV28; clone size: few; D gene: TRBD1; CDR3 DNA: TGTGCCAGCATCCTACAGGGGTTGAGGAATGAAGCTTTCTTT; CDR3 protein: CASILQGLRNEAFF
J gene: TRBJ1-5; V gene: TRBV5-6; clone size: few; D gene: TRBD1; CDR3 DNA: TGTGCCAGCAGCATGACGATGACAGGGGACCTCAATCAGCCCCAGCATTTT; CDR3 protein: CASSMTMTGDLNQPQHF
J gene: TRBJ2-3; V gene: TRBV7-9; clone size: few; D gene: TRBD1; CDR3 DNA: TGTGCCAGCAGGAAGACAGGGGTTGGATCAGATACGCAGTATTTT; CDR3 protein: CASRKTGVGSDTQYF
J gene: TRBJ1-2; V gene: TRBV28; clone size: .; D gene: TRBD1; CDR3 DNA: TGTGCCAGCACCTTACCCGGGACAGGGTATGGCTACACCTTC; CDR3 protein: CASTLPGTGYGYTF
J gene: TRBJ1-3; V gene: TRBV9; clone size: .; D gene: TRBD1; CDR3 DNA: TGTGCCAGCAGCGGGACAGGGGACTTCTCTGGAAACACCATATATTTT; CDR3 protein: CASSGTGDFSGNTIYF
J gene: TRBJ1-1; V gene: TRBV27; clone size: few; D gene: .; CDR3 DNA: TGTGCCAGCGGGACTGTGAACACTGAAGCTTTCTTT; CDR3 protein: CASGTVNTEAFF
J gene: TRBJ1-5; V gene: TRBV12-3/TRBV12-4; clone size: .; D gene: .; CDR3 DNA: TGTGCCAGCGGGCGAAATCAGCCCCAGCATTTT; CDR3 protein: CASGRNQPQHF
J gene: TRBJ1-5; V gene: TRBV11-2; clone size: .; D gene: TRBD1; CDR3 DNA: TGTGCCAGCAGTCACTCCCAGGGGGTCCAGCCCCAGCATTTT; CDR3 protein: CASSHSQGVQPQHF
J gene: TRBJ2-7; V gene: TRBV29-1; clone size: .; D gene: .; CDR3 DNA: TGCAGCGTCCGTTTCCCAGGGGCCTACGAGCAGTACTTC; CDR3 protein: CSVRFPGAYEQYF
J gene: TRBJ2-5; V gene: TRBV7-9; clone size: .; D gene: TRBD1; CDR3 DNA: TGTGCCAGCAGCAAACGGGACAGGGAGGAGACCCAGTACTTC; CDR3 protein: CASSKRDREETQYF
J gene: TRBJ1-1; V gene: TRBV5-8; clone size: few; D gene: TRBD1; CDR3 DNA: TGTGCCAGCAGCTTGGGGACAGGGGGAAGTGGCACTGAAGCTTTCTTT; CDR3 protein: CASSLGTGGSGTEAFF
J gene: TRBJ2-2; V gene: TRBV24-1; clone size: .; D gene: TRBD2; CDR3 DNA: TGTGCCACCAGTCCTTCGAGCGGGGGGCAGGACACCGGGGAGCTGTTTTTT; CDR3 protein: CATSPSSGGQDTGELFF
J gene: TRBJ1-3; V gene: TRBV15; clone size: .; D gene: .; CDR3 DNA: TGTGCCACCAGCAGAGGCCCCCGGTCCTCTGGAAACACCATATATTTT; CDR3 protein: CATSRGPRSSGNTIYF
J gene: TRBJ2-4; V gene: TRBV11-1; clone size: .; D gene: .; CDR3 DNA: TGTGCCAGCAGCTTAAATGCGCTAGCCAAAAACATTCAGTACTTC; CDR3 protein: CASSLNALAKNIQYF
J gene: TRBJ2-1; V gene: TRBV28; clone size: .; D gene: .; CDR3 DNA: TGTGCCAGCAGGGACCCCAGGGTTGGGCAGTTCTTC; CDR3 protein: CASRDPRVGQFF
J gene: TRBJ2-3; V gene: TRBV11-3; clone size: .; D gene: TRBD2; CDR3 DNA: TGTGCCAGCAGTGGACTAGCGGGGGGGCCAACAGATACGCAGTATTTT; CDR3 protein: CASSGLAGGPTDTQYF
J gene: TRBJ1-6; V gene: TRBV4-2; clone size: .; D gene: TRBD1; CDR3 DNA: TGTGCCAGCAGCCGGTCAGGACAGGGGGCGCAACCGCCCCTCCACTTT; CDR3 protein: CASSRSGQGAQPPLHF
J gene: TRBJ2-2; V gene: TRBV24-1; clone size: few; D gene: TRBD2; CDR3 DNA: TGTGCCACCAGTGATTTAGCGGGGGCCATCAACACCGGGGAGCTGTTTTTT; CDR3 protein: CATSDLAGAINTGELFF
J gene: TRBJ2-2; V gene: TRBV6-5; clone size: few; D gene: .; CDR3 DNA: TGTGCCAGCAGCCCCCACAGGGACCCCGGGGAGCTGTTTTTT; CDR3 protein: CASSPHRDPGELFF
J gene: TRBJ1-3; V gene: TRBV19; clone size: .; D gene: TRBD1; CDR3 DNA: TGTGCCAGTAGTACTGGACAGGGAGGAAACACCATATATTTT; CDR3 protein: CASSTGQGGNTIYF
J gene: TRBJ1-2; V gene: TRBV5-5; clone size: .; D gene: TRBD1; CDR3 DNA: TGTGCCAGCAGCAGGGGACAGGGTGACTATGGCTACACCTTC; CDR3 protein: CASSRGQGDYGYTF
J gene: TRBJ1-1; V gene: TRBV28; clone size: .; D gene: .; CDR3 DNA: TGTGCCAGTAGGCAGGGTATGCGGACTGAAGCTTTCTTT; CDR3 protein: CASRQGMRTEAFF
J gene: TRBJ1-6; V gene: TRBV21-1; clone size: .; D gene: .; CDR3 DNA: TGTGCCAGCAGCAAACAAAGGTCAAGATTAGACAGGCTGCCAAGCTCCTATAATTCACCCCTCCACTTT; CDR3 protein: CASSKQRSRLDRLPSSYNSPLHF
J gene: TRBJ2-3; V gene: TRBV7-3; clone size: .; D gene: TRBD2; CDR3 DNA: TGTGCCAGCAGCACAACTAGCGGGGGAGCGCAGGGTACGCAGTATTTT; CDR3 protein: CASSTTSGGAQGTQYF
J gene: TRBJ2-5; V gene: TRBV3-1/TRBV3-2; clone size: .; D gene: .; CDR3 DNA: TGTGCCAGCAGCCAAGAGGGGCCGGGCCTTGGATTCGGGACCCAGTACTTC; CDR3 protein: CASSQEGPGLGFGTQYF
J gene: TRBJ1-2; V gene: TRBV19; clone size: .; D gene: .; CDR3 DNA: TGTGCCAGTAGTGGAACAGCCTGCTGCACCTTC; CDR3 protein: CASSGTACCTF
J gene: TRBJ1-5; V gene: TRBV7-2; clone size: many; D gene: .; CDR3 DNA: TGTGCCAGCAGCTTTCCGGGTAAGGCCCAGCATTTT; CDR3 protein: CASSFPGKAQHF
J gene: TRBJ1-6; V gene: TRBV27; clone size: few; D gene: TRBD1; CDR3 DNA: TGTGCCAGCAGTTTGGGGACAGGGTCCTCACCCCTCCACTTT; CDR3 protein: CASSLGTGSSPLHF
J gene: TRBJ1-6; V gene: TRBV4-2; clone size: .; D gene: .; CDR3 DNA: TGTGCCAGCAGCCAAGATCGGAACAGCGGAAATTCACCCCTCCACTTT; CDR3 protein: CASSQDRNSGNSPLHF
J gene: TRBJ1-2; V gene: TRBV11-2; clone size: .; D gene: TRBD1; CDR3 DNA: TGTGCCAGCAGCTTAGCAGGTCAGGGGGCAGGAGGCTACACCTTC; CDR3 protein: CASSLAGQGAGGYTF
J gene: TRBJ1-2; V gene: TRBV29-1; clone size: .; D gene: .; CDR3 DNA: TGCAGCGTTGAAGGCCCAGGGATCGGCTATGGCTACACCTTC; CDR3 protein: CSVEGPGIGYGYTF
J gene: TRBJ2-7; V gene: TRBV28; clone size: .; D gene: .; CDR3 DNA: TGTGCCACCAAACCAGGGACCTACGAGCAGTACTTC; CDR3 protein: CATKPGTYEQYF
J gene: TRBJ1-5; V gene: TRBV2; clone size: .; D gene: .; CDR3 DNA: TGTGCCAGCAACGGGGGTGGTCAGCCCCAGCATTTT; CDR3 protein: CASNGGGQPQHF
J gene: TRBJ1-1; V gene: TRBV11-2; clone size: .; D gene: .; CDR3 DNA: TGTGCCAGCAGCTTAGCCAACACCCACACTGAAGCTTTCTTT; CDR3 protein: CASSLANTHTEAFF
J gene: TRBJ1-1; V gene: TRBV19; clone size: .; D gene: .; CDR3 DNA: TGTGCCAGTAGTAGCACAGACCTATACACTGAAGCTTTCTTT; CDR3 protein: CASSSTDLYTEAFF
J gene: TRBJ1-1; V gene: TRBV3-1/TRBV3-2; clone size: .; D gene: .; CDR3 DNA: TGTGCCAGCAGCCACTCCGACAGACTGAACACTGAAGCTTTCTTT; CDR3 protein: CASSHSDRLNTEAFF
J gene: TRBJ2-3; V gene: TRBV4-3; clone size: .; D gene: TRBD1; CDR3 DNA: TGCGCCAGCAGCCAAGAAGTAACAGGGGCCGGTCGGACTAGCACAGATACGCAGTATTTT; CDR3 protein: CASSQEVTGAGRTSTDTQYF